This T cell receptor beta chain was identified in a study of T-cell memory formation after mild COVID-19. Looking at the study overall: Most TCR clusters belonged to a single donor. Broader study findings: The appearance of some responding clones in pre-infection memory suggested that cross-reactive memory joined. Contracting clones localized mainly to CM and EM when CD4+ and mainly to EMRA when CD8+.

TCR alpha and TCR beta cDNA libraries with sample barcodes and UMIs came from 5'RACE using constant-segment primers. TCRdb recomputed calls from the 5' RACE reads with MiXCR, one row per CDR3 protein. The table lists 350,000 or so distinct CDR3 sequences, more than 20% of them singletons. In its sample, this clonotype was seen a few times. The antigen is not known. Germline assignment: CDR1 LNHDA and CDR2 SQIVND (reference sequence). There are 11 residues in the CDR3. Trimming took off 5 bases at V and 7 bases at J, with 7 bases between the two ends. This sequence was found in an adult woman who had mild COVID-19 (a few samples of this study predate the infection). Cell type and time point are not known. This chain links TRBV19 with TRBJ2-3, with unresolved D. The specimen was PBMCs or a T cell subset sorted from them (not recorded which). Here the CDR3 reads CASSLEYTQYF. CDR3 bases: TGTGCCAGTAGTTTGGAGTATACGCAGTATTTT.